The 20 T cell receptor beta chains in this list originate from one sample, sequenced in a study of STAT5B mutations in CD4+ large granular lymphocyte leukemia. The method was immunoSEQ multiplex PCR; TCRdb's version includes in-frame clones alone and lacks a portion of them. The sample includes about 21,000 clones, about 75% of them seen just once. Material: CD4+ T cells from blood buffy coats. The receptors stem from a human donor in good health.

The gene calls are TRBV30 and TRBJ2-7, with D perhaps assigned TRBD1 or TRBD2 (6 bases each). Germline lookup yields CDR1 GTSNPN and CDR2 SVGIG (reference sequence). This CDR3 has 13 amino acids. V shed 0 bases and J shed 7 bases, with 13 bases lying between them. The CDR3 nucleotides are TGTGCCTGGAGTGTACGGGGGCAGGGGGAGCAGTACTTC. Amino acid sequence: CAWSVRGQGEQYF. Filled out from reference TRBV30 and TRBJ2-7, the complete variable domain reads SQTIHQWPATLVQPVGSPLSLECTVEGTSNPNLYWYRQAAGRGLQLLFYSVGIGQISSEVPQNLSASRPQDRQFILSSKKLLLSDSGFYLCAWSVRGQGEQYFGPGTRLTVT.

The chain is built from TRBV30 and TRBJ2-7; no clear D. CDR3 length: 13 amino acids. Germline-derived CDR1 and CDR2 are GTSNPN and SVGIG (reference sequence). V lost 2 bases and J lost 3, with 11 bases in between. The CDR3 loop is CAWSPGDLYEQYF. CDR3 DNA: TGTGCCTGGAGTCCTGGAGATCTCTACGAGCAGTACTTC.

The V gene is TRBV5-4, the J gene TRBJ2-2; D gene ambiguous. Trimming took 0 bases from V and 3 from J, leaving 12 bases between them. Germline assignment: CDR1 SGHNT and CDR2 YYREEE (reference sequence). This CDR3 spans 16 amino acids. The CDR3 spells CASSLVRAADTGELFF. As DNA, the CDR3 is TGTGCCAGCAGCTTGGTAAGGGCGGCGGACACCGGGGAGCTGTTTTTT.

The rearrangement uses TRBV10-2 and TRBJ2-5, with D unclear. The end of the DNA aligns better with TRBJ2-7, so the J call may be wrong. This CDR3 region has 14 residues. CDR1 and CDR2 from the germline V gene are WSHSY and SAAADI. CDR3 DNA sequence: TGCGCCAGCAGTGGGACCAGGACGGTTAACGAGCAGTACTTC. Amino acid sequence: CASSGTRTVNEQYF.

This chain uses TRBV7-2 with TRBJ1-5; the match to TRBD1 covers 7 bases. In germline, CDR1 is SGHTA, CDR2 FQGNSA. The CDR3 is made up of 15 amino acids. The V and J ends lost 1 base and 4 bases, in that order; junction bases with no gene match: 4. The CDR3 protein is CASSLEAGGNQPQHF. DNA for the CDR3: TGTGCCAGCAGCTTAGAGGCAGGGGGTAATCAGCCCCAGCATTTT.

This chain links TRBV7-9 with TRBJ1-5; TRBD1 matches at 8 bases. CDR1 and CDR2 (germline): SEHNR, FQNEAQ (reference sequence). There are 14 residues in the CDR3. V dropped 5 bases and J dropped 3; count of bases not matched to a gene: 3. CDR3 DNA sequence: TGTGCCAGCAGCCAGGACAGGGTCAATCAGCCCCAGCATTTT. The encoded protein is CASSQDRVNQPQHF.

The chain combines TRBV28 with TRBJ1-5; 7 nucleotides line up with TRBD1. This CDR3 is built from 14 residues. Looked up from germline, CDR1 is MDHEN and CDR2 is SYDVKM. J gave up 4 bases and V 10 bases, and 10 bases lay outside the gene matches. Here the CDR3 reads CAIKDRRGNQPQHF. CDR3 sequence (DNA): TGTGCCATCAAGGACAGGCGGGGGAATCAGCCCCAGCATTTT.

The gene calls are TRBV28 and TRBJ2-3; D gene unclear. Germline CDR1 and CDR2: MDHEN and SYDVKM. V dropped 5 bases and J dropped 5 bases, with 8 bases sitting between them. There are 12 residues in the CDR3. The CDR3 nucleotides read TGTGCCAGCAGTCTATCTTTAGATACGCAGTATTTT. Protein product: CASSLSLDTQYF.

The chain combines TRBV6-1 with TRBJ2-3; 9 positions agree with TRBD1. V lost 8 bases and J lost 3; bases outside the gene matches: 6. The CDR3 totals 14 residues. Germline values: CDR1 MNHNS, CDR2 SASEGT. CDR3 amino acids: CASVEGTGTDTQYF. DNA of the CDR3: TGTGCCAGCGTGGAAGGGACAGGGACAGATACGCAGTATTTT.

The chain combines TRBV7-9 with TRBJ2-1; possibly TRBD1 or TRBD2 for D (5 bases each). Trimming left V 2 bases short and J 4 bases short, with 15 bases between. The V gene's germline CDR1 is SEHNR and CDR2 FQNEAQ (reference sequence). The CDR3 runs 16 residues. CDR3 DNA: TGTGCCAGCAGCTTATCTGCGGTCGGGGCATACAATGAGCAGTTCTTC. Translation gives CASSLSAVGAYNEQFF.

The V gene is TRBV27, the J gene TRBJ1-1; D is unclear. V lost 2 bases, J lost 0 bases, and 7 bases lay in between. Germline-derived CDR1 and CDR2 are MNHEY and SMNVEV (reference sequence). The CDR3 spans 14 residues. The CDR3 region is CASSLHSLNTEAFF. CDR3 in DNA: TGTGCCAGCAGTTTACACAGTTTGAACACTGAAGCTTTCTTT.

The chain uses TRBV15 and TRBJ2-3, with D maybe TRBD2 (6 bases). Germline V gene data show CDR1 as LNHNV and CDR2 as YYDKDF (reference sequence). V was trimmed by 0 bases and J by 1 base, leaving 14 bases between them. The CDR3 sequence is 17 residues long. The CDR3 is CATSRESPQRGTDTQYF. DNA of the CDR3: TGTGCCACCAGCAGAGAATCTCCCCAGCGGGGCACAGATACGCAGTATTTT.

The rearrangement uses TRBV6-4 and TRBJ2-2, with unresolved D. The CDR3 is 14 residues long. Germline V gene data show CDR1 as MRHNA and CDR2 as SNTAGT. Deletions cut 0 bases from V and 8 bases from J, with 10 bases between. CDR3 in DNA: TGTGCCAGCAGTGACTCGTCGGCGTCAGGGGAGCTGTTTTTT. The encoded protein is CASSDSSASGELFF.

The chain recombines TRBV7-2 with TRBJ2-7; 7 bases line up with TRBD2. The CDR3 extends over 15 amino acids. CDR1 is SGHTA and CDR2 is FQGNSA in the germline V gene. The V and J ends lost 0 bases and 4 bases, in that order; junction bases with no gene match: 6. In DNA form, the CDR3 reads TGTGCCAGCAGCTTAGCTTTAACAGCGGGATACGAGCAGTACTTC. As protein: CASSLALTAGYEQYF. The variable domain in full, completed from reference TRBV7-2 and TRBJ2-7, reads GAGVSQSPSNKVTEKGKDVELRCDPISGHTALYWYRQSLGQGLEFLIYFQGNSAPDKSGLPSDRFSAERTGGSVSTLTIQRTQQEDSAVYLCASSLALTAGYEQYFGPGTRLTVT.

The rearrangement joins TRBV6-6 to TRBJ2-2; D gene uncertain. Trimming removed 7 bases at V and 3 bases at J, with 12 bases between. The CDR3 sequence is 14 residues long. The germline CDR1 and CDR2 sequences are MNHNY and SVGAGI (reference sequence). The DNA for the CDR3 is TGTGCCAGCAACAAGGACGGATACACCGGGGAGCTGTTTTTT. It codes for CASNKDGYTGELFF.

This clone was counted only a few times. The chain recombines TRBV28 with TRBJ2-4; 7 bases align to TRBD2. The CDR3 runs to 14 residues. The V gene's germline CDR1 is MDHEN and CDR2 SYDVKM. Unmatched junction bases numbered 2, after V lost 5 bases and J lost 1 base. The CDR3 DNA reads TGTGCCAGCAGTCGAGCGGGGGCCAAAAACATTCAGTACTTC. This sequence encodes CASSRAGAKNIQYF.

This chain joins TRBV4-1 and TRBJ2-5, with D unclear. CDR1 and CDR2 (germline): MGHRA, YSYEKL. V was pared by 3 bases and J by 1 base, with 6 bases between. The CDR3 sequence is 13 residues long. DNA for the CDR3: TGCGCCAGCAGCCAGGGTCCCCAAGAGACCCAGTACTTC. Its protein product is CASSQGPQETQYF.

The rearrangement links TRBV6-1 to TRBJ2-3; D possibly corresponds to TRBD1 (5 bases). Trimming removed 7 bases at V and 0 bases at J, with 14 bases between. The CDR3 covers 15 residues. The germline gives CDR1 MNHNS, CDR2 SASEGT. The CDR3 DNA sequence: TGTGCCAGCAAAAGACAGTGGGGAAGCACAGATACGCAGTATTTT. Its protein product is CASKRQWGSTDTQYF.

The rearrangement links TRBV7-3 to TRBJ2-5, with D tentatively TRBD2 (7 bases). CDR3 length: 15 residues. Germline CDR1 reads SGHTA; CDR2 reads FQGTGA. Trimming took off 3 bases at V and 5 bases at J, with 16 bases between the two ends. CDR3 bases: TGTGCCAGCAGCTTGCGAGATGAGGGGGGGGAGACCCAGTACTTC. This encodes CASSLRDEGGETQYF.

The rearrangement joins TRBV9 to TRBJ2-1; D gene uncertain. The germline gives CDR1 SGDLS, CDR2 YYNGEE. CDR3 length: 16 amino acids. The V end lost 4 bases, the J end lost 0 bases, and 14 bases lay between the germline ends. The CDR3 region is CASSRSGQFSYNEQFF. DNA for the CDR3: TGTGCCAGCAGCCGCTCCGGGCAGTTCTCCTACAATGAGCAGTTCTTC.